The entry that follows covers one T cell receptor (beta chain) sequence. Which antigen it targets is not known. Base qualities are not at hand, and no much larger clone is one base apart. The treatment or condition label for this specimen denotes: in vitro stimulation with specific CMV peptide epitopes to enrich CMV-specific T cells. The data derive from a study of T cell repertoires in cytomegalovirus infection (dated by TCRdb to about 2019). Some background on the complete study: Peptide stimulations targeted recently identified HLA-C-restricted CMV epitopes, whose presentation resists viral immunomodulation, together with well-studied HLA-B-restricted epitopes. Donor HLA type was relevant to the analysis, because carriage of CMV infection together with the matching HLA type was indicated by public TCR beta signatures.

TCRdb names Illumina HiSeq 1500 as the instrument used. The raw public data were reprocessed by TCRdb itself: fastp quality trimming at Q25, MiXCR clonotype calling, in-frame beta chains only. Each CDR3 protein appears once, grouped with its most common genes and DNA. For this sample the table gives a few hundred thousand distinct CDR3 sequences, of which approximately 40% were detected only once. In total, the top ten clones hold 48% of the sample. The V end loses 0 bases and the J end loses 0 bases, and a stretch of 14 bases separates them. According to the germline V gene, CDR1 reads SGHTA and CDR2 reads FQGNSA. From its cysteine to its phenylalanine, the CDR3 spans 17 amino acids. The retained sequence is limited to the CDR3, 51 bases, with the frame set at the first base. What the work shows at the level of the full study, not this receptor alone: Carriers of CMV infection plus the relevant HLA type were discriminated by the cumulative frequency of public TCR beta family members in the study cohort and in an independent roughly 370-donor cohort. The ex vivo response was dominated by HLA-C-restricted CMV-specific TCR beta clonotypes, which also provided the single most frequent clonotype in two of eight donors.

This sequence originates from a human donor in good health (CMV status not recorded). Some clones in this sample may be carry-over from other donors' samples. The chain is assembled from TRBV7-2 and TRBJ1-2; the D gene cannot be resolved reliably. This specimen consisted of cultured PBMCs, obtained from culture after CMV antigen stimulation. The DNA reads as follows: TGTGCCAGCAGCTTAGCGCTGGGGAGTTTCGCTAACTATGGCTACACCTTC. Translated, this is CASSLALGSFANYGYTF.